This TCR beta chain came from a study of shared clonotypes between healthy human individuals. In this sample, this clone turned up once. TCRdb's table, derived via immunoSEQ multiplex PCR, lists solely in-frame clones and lacks some. Of around 1.9 million clones listed, about 93% were seen once; the top ten hold approximately 1.7%. CD45RO-negative, CCR7-positively selected cells formed the naive CD8 fraction, excluding terminally differentiated effector memory CD45RA+ cells. Per germline, CDR1 SQVTM and CDR2 ANQGSEA. The CDR3 spans 17 residues. V trimming: 6 bases; J trimming: 6 bases; junction bases outside the gene matches: 21.

Sequencing input: naive CD8+ T cells from PBMCs. This sequence originates from a man aged 18 to 35 in good health. Some clones in this sample may be carry-over from other donors' samples. The V call is TRBV29-1, the J call TRBJ2-7; TRBD1 aligns across 9 bases. The CDR3 nucleotides read TGCAGCGTAGCCCTACAGGGGGCCCAAGGGGGACGTACCGAGCAGTACTTC. Protein: CSVALQGAQGGRTEQYF.